A selection of T cell receptor beta chains follows, all from one sample in a study of OX40 agonist ivuxolimab in advanced cancers. Libraries were prepared by immunoSEQ multiplex PCR; TCRdb keeps only in-frame clonotypes and omits some of them. The repertoire consists of 65,000 to 95,000 clones, with roughly nine tenths occurring once and the leading ten covering 8% to 10%. Sequencing used CD4+ or CD8+ T cells sorted from blood, obtained in a trial of the OX40 agonist ivuxolimab. The receptor set was obtained from an adult with an advanced solid tumor such as melanoma, head and neck, liver or kidney cancer. CDR3s include the opening cysteine and the closing phenylalanine or tryptophan. The D gene is left open where the match is weak. A row's size may be missing; if present it is once, few, many or a size class.

cdr3_aa cdr3_nt j_call clone_size v_call d_call
CASSQNRGGNSGNTIYF TGTGCCAGCAGTCAAAACAGGGGGGGAAACTCTGGAAACACCATATATTTT TRBJ1-3 - TRBV2 TRBD1
CASSLVSGGSYEQYF TGTGCCAGCAGCTTAGTTTCAGGCGGCTCCTACGAGCAGTACTTC TRBJ2-7 - TRBV11-2 -
CASSVVGMNTEAFF TGTGCCAGCAGCGTAGTAGGGATGAACACTGAAGCTTTCTTT TRBJ1-1 once TRBV9 -
CASSLDETQYF TGCGCCAGCAGCTTGGATGAGACCCAGTACTTC TRBJ2-5 - TRBV5-1 -
CATSRGGQAGYKNIQYF TGTGCCACCAGCAGAGGAGGGCAGGCCGGATACAAAAACATTCAGTACTTC TRBJ2-4 - TRBV15 -
CSVLGLRSSTDTQYF TGCAGCGTTTTGGGCCTCAGAAGTAGCACAGATACGCAGTATTTT TRBJ2-3 - TRBV29-1 -
CASSLSLVYEQYF TGTGCCAGTAGCCTATCCTTGGTTTACGAGCAGTACTTC TRBJ2-7 few TRBV19 -
CASKGLAKNPYEQYF TGTGCCAGCAAGGGGCTCGCTAAGAATCCCTACGAGCAGTACTTC TRBJ2-7 - TRBV2 -
CASSQQLAGAYEQYF TGTGCCAGCAGCCAGCAGCTAGCGGGAGCATACGAGCAGTACTTC TRBJ2-7 - TRBV11-1 TRBD2
CASSVGSGREGDTQYF TGTGCCAGCAGCGTAGGCAGCGGGAGGGAGGGAGATACGCAGTATTTT TRBJ2-3 - TRBV9 TRBD2
CASNRQLNTGELFF TGTGCCAGCAATCGGCAGTTGAACACCGGGGAGCTGTTTTTT TRBJ2-2 - TRBV28 -
CASSLGGGYGYTF TGTGCCAGCAGCTTAGGGGGCGGCTATGGCTACACCTTC TRBJ1-2 - TRBV7-9 -
CASSREGRRYEQYF TGTGCCAGCTCACGAGAGGGGCGGAGGTACGAGCAGTACTTC TRBJ2-7 - TRBV18 -
CASSAGTGNFWANYGYTF TGTGCCAGCAGTGCCGGGACAGGGAATTTCTGGGCTAACTATGGCTACACCTTC TRBJ1-2 - TRBV6-1 TRBD1
CASSPPAGRQTGELFF TGTGCCAGCTCACCACCGGCGGGACGACAAACCGGGGAGCTGTTTTTT TRBJ2-2 - TRBV18 -
CASSPRTGEISYEQYF TGCGCCAGCAGTCCTCGGACAGGCGAGATCTCCTACGAGCAGTACTTC TRBJ2-7 - TRBV23-1 TRBD1
CASSEVPGQGSAYNEQFF TGCGCCAGCAGTGAGGTCCCGGGACAGGGGTCGGCTTACAATGAGCAGTTCTTC TRBJ2-1 - TRBV10-1 TRBD1
CASSLQTGGGETQYF TGTGCCAGCAGCCTGCAAACAGGGGGCGGGGAGACCCAGTACTTC TRBJ2-5 - TRBV7-2 TRBD1
CASSLFQSSNYGYTF TGTGCCAGCAGCTTATTCCAGAGTTCCAACTATGGCTACACCTTC TRBJ1-2 - TRBV7-9 -
CASSSRTSGRITQETQYF TGTGCCAGCAGTTCCAGGACTAGCGGGAGGATAACCCAAGAGACCCAGTACTTC TRBJ2-5 - TRBV28 TRBD2
CASRSGGAINEQFF TGCGCCAGCCGGAGCGGGGGGGCCATCAATGAGCAGTTCTTC TRBJ2-1 - TRBV10-2 TRBD2
CASSLSTGFGYTF TGTGCCAGCAGTTTATCTACAGGGTTTGGCTACACCTTC TRBJ1-2 - TRBV28 -
CASSHQGSNQPQHF TGCGCCAGCAGCCACCAGGGGAGCAATCAGCCCCAGCATTTT TRBJ1-5 - TRBV4-1 -
CASSFVGTSGTYQETQYF TGTGCCAGCAGCTTTGTGGGGACTAGCGGGACCTACCAAGAGACCCAGTACTTC TRBJ2-5 - TRBV12-1 -
CVRSLPRTGVIYSNQPQHF TGTGTCAGAAGCTTACCTAGGACAGGGGTAATTTATAGCAATCAGCCCCAGCATTTT TRBJ1-5 once TRBV7-5 -
CASSATGGPFETQYF TGTGCCAGCAGCGCGACGGGGGGGCCTTTCGAGACCCAGTACTTC TRBJ2-5 - TRBV7-9 TRBD2
CASSQDYTEAFF TGTGCCAGCAGCCAAGACTACACTGAAGCTTTCTTT TRBJ1-1 few TRBV5-4 -
CASSPHLGQNNEQFF TGTGCCAGCAGCCCCCATCTAGGACAAAACAATGAGCAGTTCTTC TRBJ2-1 - TRBV9 -
CASSIEGYYGYTF TGTGCCAGTAGTATAGAGGGCTACTATGGCTACACCTTC TRBJ1-2 few TRBV19 -
CASSLWLAGSQETQYF TGTGCCAGCAGCTTATGGCTAGCGGGGAGTCAAGAGACCCAGTACTTC TRBJ2-5 - TRBV7-9 TRBD2
CASRPGTGDMNTEAFF TGTGCCAGCAGACCCGGGACAGGAGATATGAACACTGAAGCTTTCTTT TRBJ1-1 - TRBV7-9 TRBD1
CASSLLRQDTNTGELFF TGTGCCAGCAGCTTGTTAAGACAGGACACGAACACCGGGGAGCTGTTTTTT TRBJ2-2 once TRBV5-6 -
CASSLRTSREHEQFF TGCGCCAGCAGCTTAAGGACTAGCAGAGAGCATGAGCAGTTCTTC TRBJ2-1 once TRBV5-1 TRBD2
CASSVDSRGPPLHF TGTGCCAGCAGCGTAGATTCTAGGGGGCCACCCCTCCACTTT TRBJ1-6 - TRBV9 TRBD1
CASSPGTVNNSPLHF TGTGCCAGCAGTCCCGGGACAGTAAATAATTCACCCCTCCACTTT TRBJ1-6 - TRBV2 TRBD1
CASSPSGSKWNEQFF TGTGCCAGCAGCCCTAGCGGGAGTAAGTGGAATGAGCAGTTCTTC TRBJ2-1 - TRBV28 TRBD2
CASRPAVGTQYF TGCGCCAGCAGGCCAGCAGTGGGGACCCAGTACTTC TRBJ2-5 few TRBV5-1 -
CSALGQGATDTQYF TGCAGTGCTCTTGGACAGGGGGCCACAGATACGCAGTATTTT TRBJ2-3 - TRBV29-1 TRBD1
CASSVDVPGNSPLHF TGTGCCAGCAGTGTGGATGTCCCGGGTAATTCACCCCTCCACTTT TRBJ1-6 - TRBV25-1 -
CASSPSGADTQYF TGTGCCAGCAGCCCGTCAGGGGCAGATACGCAGTATTTT TRBJ2-3 - TRBV7-2 -
CASSLGLAGGGETQYF TGCGCCAGCAGCTTGGGACTAGCGGGAGGGGGAGAGACCCAGTACTTC TRBJ2-5 - TRBV5-1 TRBD2